The 3 T cell receptor beta chains presented below share a single source sample, sequenced in a study of shared clonotypes between healthy human individuals. Method: immunoSEQ multiplex PCR; TCRdb's copy keeps in-frame clones and lacks some. In the table there are around 1,100,000 clones, 77% of which are singletons. Sequences were obtained from memory CD4+ T cells from PBMCs. The subset denotes: CD45RA-negative fraction. The receptors originated from a man aged 18 to 35 in good health. Some clones in this sample may be carry-over from other donors' samples.

The J gene is TRBJ1-2, the V gene TRBV7-3; D unclear. CDR1 and CDR2 (germline): SGHTA, FQGTGA. This CDR3 is 15 amino acids long. Trimming took 2 bases from V and 8 from J, leaving 18 bases between them. This CDR3 reads CASSLESNRRGGYTF. CDR3 coding DNA: TGTGCCAGCAGCTTAGAGTCCAACCGGCGGGGAGGCTACACCTTC.

This clone was detected a few times. The chain is built from TRBV9 and TRBJ1-4; TRBD1 is a possible D gene (6 bases). Germline values: CDR1 SGDLS, CDR2 YYNGEE. V lost 2 bases and J 6 bases, leaving 11 bases between the germline ends. This CDR3 is 14 amino acids long. CDR3 DNA sequence: TGTGCCAGCAGCGTTGGGGGGCATGATGAAAAACTGTTTTTT. It is translated as CASSVGGHDEKLFF.

V and J are TRBV6-1 and TRBJ1-5; the D is unclear. CDR1 and CDR2 from the germline V gene are MNHNS and SASEGT. The CDR3 has 13 amino acids. Deletions cut 8 bases from V and 5 bases from J, with 13 bases between. The CDR3 reads CASSTLRDQPQHF. The CDR3, as DNA: TGTGCCAGCTCGACCTTGAGGGATCAGCCCCAGCATTTT.